The 23 T cell receptor beta chains in this list originate from one sample, sequenced in a study of OX40 agonist ivuxolimab in advanced cancers. The library was made by the immunoSEQ multiplex PCR assay. TCRdb carries this immuneACCESS record with in-frame sequences only. Its versions omit some clonotypes, under half of them owing to an unresolved V gene in the studies checked, with the rest unexplained. Within this sample are approximately 90,000 clones, with roughly nine tenths of them counted one time only. The ten largest clones represent approximately 1.5% of the sample. The input for sequencing was CD4+ or CD8+ T cells sorted from blood, taken in a trial of the OX40 agonist ivuxolimab. All receptors derive from an adult with an advanced solid tumor such as melanoma, head and neck, liver or kidney cancer.

The chain joins TRBV7-6 to TRBJ2-5, with D possibly matching TRBD2 (5 bases). CDR1 is SGHVS and CDR2 is FNYEAQ in the germline V gene. Trimming took off 5 bases at V and 0 bases at J, with 13 bases between the two ends. The CDR3 length is 15 residues. Written as DNA, the CDR3 is TGTGCCAGCAGCCTCCGGGCTAGCCACCAAGAGACCCAGTACTTC. Translating it yields CASSLRASHQETQYF. Looking up the rest from reference TRBV7-6 and TRBJ2-5 gives the full variable domain: GAGVSQSPRYKVTKRGQDVALRCDPISGHVSLYWYRQALGQGPEFLTYFNYEAQQDKSGLPNDRFSAERPEGSISTLTIQRTEQRDSAMYRCASSLRASHQETQYFGPGTRLLVL.

The chain uses TRBV15 and TRBJ2-6; D possibly corresponds to TRBD2 (6 bases). The germline V gene has CDR1 LNHNV and CDR2 YYDKDF (reference sequence). V lost 0 bases, J lost 2 bases, and 8 bases lay in between. The CDR3 covers 16 residues. The CDR3 DNA sequence: TGTGCCACCAGCAGAGATGGCGGGGCTGGGGCCAACGTCCTGACTTTC. Its protein is CATSRDGGAGANVLTF.

The chain has TRBV27 and TRBJ2-6, with D uncertain. This CDR3 comprises 16 residues. The germline gives CDR1 MNHEY, CDR2 SMNVEV (reference sequence). Between the trimmed V and J ends, which lost 5 bases and 2 bases, there was a span of 13 bases. The CDR3 loop reads CASSATVSPGANVLTF. The CDR3 coding sequence is TGTGCCAGCAGTGCAACAGTCTCCCCTGGGGCCAACGTCCTGACTTTC.

J is TRBJ2-2 and V is TRBV15; no firm D call. CDR1 and CDR2 (germline): LNHNV, YYDKDF (reference sequence). The CDR3 is 17 residues long. V was cut by 1 base and J by 3 bases, with 15 bases left in between. CDR3 region: CATSRVSGQEHTGELFF. CDR3 DNA sequence: TGTGCCACCAGCAGAGTTTCGGGCCAGGAACACACCGGGGAGCTGTTTTTT.

The chain is built from TRBV4-3 and TRBJ1-2; 9 nucleotides match TRBD1. Looked up from germline, CDR1 is LGHNA and CDR2 is YSLEER. V dropped 0 bases and J dropped 7; count of bases not matched to a gene: 15. CDR3 length equals 18 residues. The CDR3 loop reads CASSQEANRGLGIGGYTF. The CDR3 coding sequence is TGCGCCAGCAGCCAAGAAGCGAACAGGGGGCTAGGTATAGGTGGCTACACCTTC.

This chain uses TRBV6-1 with TRBJ1-4; 7 bases match TRBD1. V gave up 6 bases and J gave up 0 bases; unmatched junction bases: 4. From germline, CDR1 is MNHNS and CDR2 SASEGT. CDR3 length: 15 amino acids. This CDR3 reads CASREQGSTNEKLFF. CDR3 nucleotide sequence: TGTGCCAGCAGGGAACAGGGGTCAACTAATGAAAAACTGTTTTTT.

The chain is built from TRBV6-6 and TRBJ2-7; D is possibly TRBD2 (5 bases). The CDR3 is 12 residues long. Looked up from germline, CDR1 is MNHNY and CDR2 is SVGAGI (reference sequence). Trimming took off 6 bases at V and 2 bases at J, with 8 bases between the two ends. The CDR3: CASSLGAYEQYF. The CDR3 DNA is TGTGCCAGCAGCCTCGGGGCCTACGAGCAGTACTTC.

Only one count was recorded for this clone. This chain connects TRBV5-1 to TRBJ2-1; 7 bases fit TRBD2. The CDR3 runs to 17 residues. Germline CDR1 and CDR2: SGHRS and YFSETQ. J lost 7 bases, V lost 4 bases, and 17 bases had no gene match. The CDR3 DNA reads as TGCGCCAGCAGCGATAAGGTAGAGCGGGATGGAGGGAATGAGCAGTTCTTC. It specifies CASSDKVERDGGNEQFF.

The CDR3 spells CASSSRGGRLYNEQFF. The CDR3 DNA sequence: TGTGCCAGCAGCTCTAGAGGGGGGCGTTTATACAATGAGCAGTTCTTC. The chain recombines TRBV7-9 with TRBJ2-1; D may match TRBD1 or TRBD2 (6 bases each). The CDR3 sequence is 16 residues long. Per the germline V gene, CDR1 is SEHNR and CDR2 is FQNEAQ (reference sequence). V dropped 4 bases and J dropped 4 bases, with 17 bases sitting between them.

This clone showed up just once. The chain employs TRBV5-1 and TRBJ2-2, with 12 bases that match TRBD2. The CDR3 covers 18 residues. Germline trimming cut 4 bases from V and 5 bases from J; bases unmatched to any gene: 12. In germline, CDR1 is SGHRS, CDR2 YFSETQ. Written as DNA, the CDR3 is TGCGCCAGCAGCCTACTAGCGGGGGGAACAATTAGGACCGGGGAGCTGTTTTTT. As protein: CASSLLAGGTIRTGELFF.

V gene TRBV7-2 combines with J gene TRBJ2-1; D possibly corresponds to TRBD2 (6 bases). Deletions cut 3 bases from V and 5 bases from J, with 14 bases between. The CDR3 extends over 15 amino acids. Germline loops: CDR1 SGHTA, CDR2 FQGNSA. CDR3 sequence reads: CASSFAGRRNNEQFF. The CDR3 region has the DNA TGTGCCAGCAGCTTTGCGGGACGGAGAAACAATGAGCAGTTCTTC. The variable domain in full, with the rest retrieved from reference TRBV7-2 and TRBJ2-1, is GAGVSQSPSNKVTEKGKDVELRCDPISGHTALYWYRQSLGQGLEFLIYFQGNSAPDKSGLPSDRFSAERTGGSVSTLTIQRTQQEDSAVYLCASSFAGRRNNEQFFGPGTRLTVL.

The V and J genes are TRBV5-3 and TRBJ2-5; D perhaps matches TRBD2 (6 bases). TRBV5-3 is filed as an ORF, its function uncertain. Trimming took 8 bases from V and 5 from J, leaving 13 bases between them. The CDR3 loop spans 12 amino acids. CDR3 protein: CASSAEGETQYF. Written as DNA, the CDR3 is TGTGCCAGCAGCGCGGAGGGGGAGACCCAGTACTTC.

V is TRBV28 and J is TRBJ1-4, with D unclear. The germline CDR1 and CDR2 sequences are MDHEN and SYDVKM. V was cut by 3 bases and J by 8 bases, with 4 bases left in between. The CDR3 runs to 11 residues. CDR3 residues: CASSLREKLFF. DNA for the CDR3: TGTGCCAGCAGTTTGAGGGAAAAACTGTTTTTT.

The chain couples TRBV6-4 to TRBJ2-2; D perhaps matches TRBD2 (5 bases). The CDR3 spans 16 residues. Trimming pared 7 bases from V and 0 bases from J, leaving 15 bases between. The germline V gene has CDR1 MRHNA and CDR2 SNTAGT. The CDR3 region is CASTLNPGTNTGELFF. CDR3 nucleotide sequence: TGTGCCAGCACTCTTAACCCCGGGACGAACACCGGGGAGCTGTTTTTT.

The chain uses TRBV13 and TRBJ2-5; TRBD1 agrees at 9 bases. Germline CDR1 PRHDT, CDR2 FYEKMQ (reference sequence). The J segment lost 4 bases and the V segment lost 3 bases, leaving 15 bases of the junction unmatched. CDR3 length: 18 residues. The CDR3 region has the DNA TGTGCCAGCAGCTTTTCTTTTCCGGACAGGGGAGATTCAGAGACCCAGTACTTC. Protein product: CASSFSFPDRGDSETQYF. Complete variable domain (other parts from reference TRBV13 and TRBJ2-5): AAGVIQSPRHLIKEKRETATLKCYPIPRHDTVYWYQQGPGQDPQFLISFYEKMQSDKGSIPDRFSAQQFSDYHSELNMSSLELGDSALYFCASSFSFPDRGDSETQYFGPGTRLLVL.

The chain is built from TRBV19 and TRBJ1-1; possible D gene TRBD1, 5 bases. Trimming cost V 8 bases and J 0 bases, with 16 bases left between them. The CDR3 runs to 15 residues. The germline V gene encodes CDR1 LNHDA and CDR2 SQIVND (reference sequence). CDR3 DNA sequence: TGTGCCAGTTCACAGCAGGGCGATATGAACACTGAAGCTTTCTTT. It translates to CASSQQGDMNTEAFF.

This clone was recorded once. Within the sample, other DNA sequences also encode this same CDR3. This chain connects TRBV30 to TRBJ1-5; D gene unclear. CDR3 length equals 14 residues. Per the germline V gene, CDR1 is GTSNPN and CDR2 is SVGIG (reference sequence). V was cut by 1 base and J by 2 bases, with 9 bases left in between. The CDR3 reads CAWSDSYGNQPQHF. The CDR3 coding sequence is TGTGCCTGGAGTGACAGCTATGGCAATCAGCCCCAGCATTTT.

This clone was counted once. The V call is TRBV9, the J call TRBJ2-5; D is unclear. Per the germline V gene, CDR1 is SGDLS and CDR2 is YYNGEE. The CDR3 has 14 residues. Trimming stripped 3 bases from V and 0 bases from J, with 9 bases between. CDR3 sequence: CASSGPEYQETQYF. The CDR3 nucleotides are TGTGCCAGCAGCGGTCCCGAATACCAAGAGACCCAGTACTTC.

This chain joins TRBV7-9 and TRBJ2-3; 7 nucleotides align to TRBD2. CDR1 and CDR2 from the germline V gene are SEHNR and FQNEAQ (reference sequence). The CDR3 extends over 15 amino acids. With 4 bases clipped from V and 1 base from J, the junction kept 5 bases outside the gene matches. The CDR3 coding sequence is TGTGCCAGCAGCTCGAGCGGGACTGGCACAGATACGCAGTATTTT. Protein product: CASSSSGTGTDTQYF.

This sequence joins TRBV30 and TRBJ2-1; D perhaps matches TRBD1 (6 bases). Trimming took 0 bases from V and 8 from J, leaving 17 bases between them. The CDR3 runs 15 residues. The germline CDR1 and CDR2 sequences are GTSNPN and SVGIG (reference sequence). The CDR3 loop is CAWSVWGQGDYEQFF. CDR3 in DNA: TGTGCCTGGAGTGTATGGGGGCAGGGTGACTATGAGCAGTTCTTC.

The rearrangement links TRBV11-2 to TRBJ2-3; D unclear. V dropped 4 bases and J dropped 4 bases, with 9 bases sitting between them. The CDR3 runs 13 residues. Germline V gene sequence: CDR1 SGHAT, CDR2 FQNNGV. The CDR3 region is CASSSMSPDTQYF. DNA for the CDR3: TGTGCCAGCAGCTCCATGTCCCCAGATACGCAGTATTTT.

The gene calls are TRBV9 and TRBJ2-1; no clear D gene. Per the germline V gene, CDR1 is SGDLS and CDR2 is YYNGEE. Trimming took off 3 bases at V and 2 bases at J, with 12 bases between the two ends. The CDR3 loop spans 15 amino acids. The CDR3 sequence: CASSAFSRAYNEQFF. DNA of the CDR3: TGTGCCAGCAGCGCCTTCTCCCGGGCCTACAATGAGCAGTTCTTC.

The gene calls are TRBV9 and TRBJ2-3, with 12 nucleotides matching TRBD1. The trim removed 3 bases at V and 6 bases at J, leaving 11 bases unmatched. Looked up from germline, CDR1 is SGDLS and CDR2 is YYNGEE. The CDR3 runs to 17 residues. This CDR3 is CASSARGTGGVWDTQYF. DNA of the CDR3: TGTGCCAGCAGCGCCCGCGGGACAGGGGGCGTTTGGGATACGCAGTATTTT.